This T cell receptor beta chain originates from a study of T cell responses to AZD1222 COVID-19 vaccine (dated by TCRdb to the early 2020s). With respect to the entire study: TCR sequencing was performed for 230 to 250 trial participants, of whom about 200 were given two doses of AZD1222 and some 25 were given two doses of MenACWY control vaccine. Trial participants were enrolled into age subgroups of 18-55, 56-69 and 70-plus years, which contained around 150, 28 and 57 TCR-sequenced participants, respectively.

As concerns this clone: Its antigen is unknown. The sample holds no much larger clone one base away, and base qualities are not on file.

The CDR3 regions of human TCRbeta chains were analyzed by immunosequencing. On the authors' methods: Repertoire TCRs were checked for matches against a reference library of SARS-CoV-2-specific TCRs that had been generated using the MIRA antigen-specificity platform. Breadth was defined as the fraction of unique TCRs that were SARS-CoV-2-associated. Depth was defined as the fraction of total T cells that were SARS-CoV-2-associated. Using the MIRA data, each spike-specific TCR was assigned both to the spike region to which the TCR was reactive and to a CD4 or CD8 class. Log10-transformed breadth and depth values were compared by one-way ANOVA with Sidak's multiple comparisons tests. TCRdb stores this immuneACCESS table with in-frame sequences only. Part of the clones is absent; in the studies checked, under half of the shortfall reflects unresolved V genes, and no reason is known for the rest. D and trimming were read from the DNA, whereas the V and J calls and clone size are those reported in that table. Across this sample there are 250,000 to 300,000 clones, with 85% to 95% seen only once. The ten most abundant clones make up around 0.58% of the sample.

The time point label on this specimen signifies: about 28 days (+/-7) after the second vaccine dose. AZD1222 recipients whose second dose came at about 4 weeks and those whose second dose came at about 12 weeks were combined into one group, since spike-specific TCR depth and breadth did not differ between the two schedules. The vaccinee samples were drawn from two UK trials, COV001 and COV002, one of which was a single-blind randomized controlled phase 2/3 trial testing AZD1222 (ChAdOx1 nCoV-19) in healthy adults. Trial participant PBMC samples were collected at day 0 and day 28 after the second dose for TCRbeta chain sequencing. Overall study outcomes, separate from this receptor: Because no day 14 peak-response samples were available, repertoires were characterized only after the peak T cell response. The 56-69-year group was small, and its depth increase did not reach significance, likely because of low power. Participants were mostly white British and included more females than males, and it was suggested by the authors that clonal diversity may have been underestimated. CD4 TCRs associated with the vaccine covered the entire spike protein, and the dominant responses were in regions 160-218 and 743-854. Nearly half of unique spike-specific TCRs reportedly recognized epitopes outside regions mutated in the B.1.351 and B.1.1.7 variants. Only six AZD1222 recipients were SARS-CoV-2 seropositive at baseline, limiting conclusions about previously exposed vaccinees. Spike-specific TCR breadth and depth rose significantly after two AZD1222 doses compared with day 0 and with MenACWY recipients.

Sequences were derived from peripheral blood, sampled 28 days after the second AZD1222 dose. The origin of this receptor is an adult who received the AZD1222 COVID-19 vaccine.

The CDR3 protein sequence reads: CASSLNPDRDYGYTF. The nucleotide sequence is given as TGTGCCAGCAGCTTAAATCCGGACAGGGACTATGGCTACACCTTC. Rearrangement joined TRBV7-9 to TRBJ1-2; a stretch of 8 junction bases matches TRBD1. The germline V gene (reference sequence) supplies CDR1 SEHNR and CDR2 FQNEAQ. The CDR3 numbers 15 residues from cysteine through phenylalanine. The entry retains the CDR3 DNA only, 45 bases that are in frame from base 1. The junction shows trimming of 2 bases on V and 3 bases on J, and the gene matches do not reach 5 bases of it.